What follows are 22 T cell receptor beta chains derived from one specimen sequenced in a study of blood T cell repertoires in COVID-19. Profiling relied on immunoSEQ multiplex PCR, and the TCRdb table lists in-frame clones only, not all of them. The table lists 200,000 to 250,000 clones, 88% of them singletons. Sequencing was done on a sample of PBMCs or T cells enriched from blood (not recorded which). All receptors derive from a woman in her 30s who had been exposed to COVID-19.

The chain couples TRBV10-1 to TRBJ1-1; D ambiguous. The CDR3 covers 14 residues. Looked up from germline, CDR1 is WNHNN and CDR2 is SYGVQD (reference sequence). V lost 3 bases and J 4 bases, leaving 12 bases between the germline ends. CDR3 sequence: CASSDTLSGTEAFF. The CDR3 nucleotides read TGCGCCAGCAGTGATACTTTGTCCGGCACTGAAGCTTTCTTT.

The CDR3 region has the DNA TGTGCCAGCAGCAACGGACAGGGGAGGCAGCCCCAGCATTTT. Translation gives CASSNGQGRQPQHF. The chain links TRBV27 to TRBJ1-5, with 9 bases that match TRBD1. The germline CDR1 and CDR2 sequences are MNHEY and SMNVEV (reference sequence). V shed 6 bases and J 7 bases; nucleotides not matched to a gene: 7. This CDR3 is built from 14 residues.

This sequence joins TRBV19 and TRBJ1-2, with a possible D match to TRBD1 (5 bases). Germline V gene lookup returns CDR1 LNHDA and CDR2 SQIVND (reference sequence). V shed 1 base and J shed 3 bases, with 9 bases lying between them. The CDR3 has 14 amino acids. CDR3 residues: CASSIVQGYYGYTF. The CDR3 DNA sequence: TGTGCCAGTAGTATAGTTCAGGGATACTATGGCTACACCTTC.

The CDR3 DNA follows: TGTGCCAGCACCTTGAGGACAGGGGGCTCTTATGGCTACACCTTC. Translation gives CASTLRTGGSYGYTF. The V gene is TRBV6-5, the J gene TRBJ1-2, with TRBD1 identical over 11 bases. This CDR3 has 15 residues. Germline loops: CDR1 MNHEY, CDR2 SVGAGI. V shed 7 bases, J shed 5 bases, and the junction held 9 bases outside the gene matches.

The V gene is TRBV18, the J gene TRBJ2-3; TRBD2 matches 9 bases. From germline, CDR1 is KGHSH and CDR2 LQKENI. Trimming cost V 2 bases and J 2 bases; bases outside gene matches: 11. This CDR3 comprises 18 residues. CDR3 in DNA: TGTGCCAGCTCACCAAGACTAGCGGACTTCTCAGACACAGATACGCAGTATTTT. It yields the protein CASSPRLADFSDTDTQYF.

About this clone itself: Other DNA sequences of this sample code for an identical CDR3. The chain links TRBV5-1 to TRBJ2-7; TRBD2 might be the D (5 bases). The V end lost 0 bases, the J end lost 0 bases, and 10 bases lay between the germline ends. The CDR3 loop spans 15 amino acids. Germline V gene sequence: CDR1 SGHRS, CDR2 YFSETQ. CDR3 loop: CASSLGGSGSYEQYF. CDR3 DNA: TGCGCCAGCAGCTTGGGTGGCAGCGGCTCCTACGAGCAGTACTTC. The whole variable domain, filled in from reference TRBV5-1 and TRBJ2-7, reads KAGVTQTPRYLIKTRGQQVTLSCSPISGHRSVSWYQQTPGQGLQFLFEYFSETQRNKGNFPGRFSGRQFSNSRSEMNVSTLELGDSALYLCASSLGGSGSYEQYFGPGTRLTVT.

The chain carries TRBV7-9 and TRBJ2-2; TRBD2 might be the D (5 bases). The CDR3 is 15 residues long. Trimming took off 2 bases at V and 7 bases at J, with 14 bases between the two ends. Per germline, CDR1 SEHNR and CDR2 FQNEAQ (reference sequence). CDR3 DNA sequence: TGTGCCAGCAGCTTATTCGGGGTTCAGGACGGGGAGCTGTTTTTT. This encodes CASSLFGVQDGELFF.

V is TRBV18 and J is TRBJ2-5; D is unclear. The V gene's germline CDR1 is KGHSH and CDR2 LQKENI. The CDR3 runs to 13 residues. Deletions cut 4 bases from V and 2 bases from J, with 8 bases between. In DNA, the CDR3 is TGTGCCAGCTCACGTACAGTACAAGAGACCCAGTACTTC. This sequence encodes CASSRTVQETQYF.

The genes are TRBV10-3 and TRBJ1-1; possible D gene TRBD1, 5 bases. Per the germline V gene, CDR1 is ENHRY and CDR2 is SYGVKD. V dropped 2 bases and J dropped 1 base, with 8 bases sitting between them. This CDR3 spans 14 amino acids. CDR3 nucleotide sequence: TGTGCCATCAGTGAGCAGGGCCAGAACACTGAAGCTTTCTTT. Its translation: CAISEQGQNTEAFF.

The chain uses TRBV28 and TRBJ2-5; D is unclear. The CDR3 totals 11 residues. Trimming cost V 6 bases and J 5 bases, with 7 bases left between them. Germline V gives CDR1 MDHEN, CDR2 SYDVKM. CDR3 residues: CASSLRETQYF. In DNA form, the CDR3 reads TGTGCCAGCAGCCTTCGGGAGACCCAGTACTTC.

V is TRBV2 and J is TRBJ1-3, with a weak D call TRBD1 (6 bases). The ends were cut back, 7 bases at V and 2 bases at J, with 21 bases in the middle. The germline CDR1 and CDR2 sequences are SNHLY and FYNNEI. This CDR3 region has 17 residues. The CDR3 DNA follows: TGTGCCAGCATCATCGACACCTACAGGGTAGCTGGAAACACCATATATTTT. Its protein product is CASIIDTYRVAGNTIYF. The full variable domain, rest sourced from reference TRBV2 and TRBJ1-3, is EPEVTQTPSHQVTQMGQEVILRCVPISNHLYFYWYRQILGQKVEFLVSFYNNEISEKSEIFDDQFSVERPDGSNFTLKIRSTKLEDSAMYFCASIIDTYRVAGNTIYFGEGSWLTVV.

This clone was seen once. The V and J genes are TRBV6-5 and TRBJ1-2; no clear D. The CDR3 spans 12 residues. Germline V gives CDR1 MNHEY, CDR2 SVGAGI. Trimming left V 8 bases short and J 4 bases short, with 11 bases between. The DNA for the CDR3 is TGTGCCAGCTCCATTGCGGGCTATGGCTACACCTTC. This codes for CASSIAGYGYTF.

V usage is TRBV7-3 and J usage is TRBJ2-7, with 8 bases fitting TRBD2. J gave up 7 bases and V 5 bases, and 10 bases lay outside the gene matches. Germline-derived CDR1 and CDR2 are SGHTA and FQGTGA. This CDR3 is 14 amino acids long. The CDR3 nucleotides are TGTGCCAGCAGCACTAATAGCGGGAAGAGGGAGCAGTACTTC. As protein: CASSTNSGKREQYF.

The chain has TRBV4-2 and TRBJ2-1, with 7 bases matching TRBD2. CDR3 size: 17 residues. The germline CDR1 and CDR2 sequences are LGHNA and YNFKEQ. V trimming: 0 bases; J trimming: 3 bases; junction bases outside the gene matches: 8. CDR3 sequence (DNA): TGTGCCAGCAGCCAAGATACTAGCGTCAGCATCTACAATGAGCAGTTCTTC. Protein: CASSQDTSVSIYNEQFF.

Worth noting for this clone: Other DNA variants within this sample encode the same CDR3. The rearrangement uses TRBV5-5 and TRBJ2-2; D may be TRBD2 (6 bases). This CDR3 comprises 14 residues. Germline V CDR1 and CDR2: SGHKS, YYEKEE (reference sequence). Trimming removed 4 bases from V and 5 bases from J, with 12 bases in between. CDR3 in amino acids: CASSLLGGTGELFF. In DNA, the CDR3 is TGTGCCAGCAGCCTCCTTGGGGGGACCGGGGAGCTGTTTTTT.

The chain has TRBV19 and TRBJ2-5, with TRBD2 identical over 12 bases. The junction had 10 bases not matched to a gene; V was cut back by 6 bases and J by 5 bases. This CDR3 spans 16 amino acids. CDR1 and CDR2 from the germline V gene are LNHDA and SQIVND (reference sequence). The CDR3 region has the DNA TGTGCCAGTAGCCTCCGACTAGCGGGAGACGGTGAGACCCAGTACTTC. Its protein is CASSLRLAGDGETQYF.

This chain uses TRBV6-6 with TRBJ2-1, with D maybe TRBD2 (6 bases). Looked up from germline, CDR1 is MNHNY and CDR2 is SVGAGI (reference sequence). Deletions cut 6 bases from V and 5 bases from J, with 14 bases between. This CDR3 is 14 amino acids long. The CDR3 is CASRGPGGNNEQFF. The CDR3 DNA reads as TGTGCCAGCAGAGGCCCTGGAGGGAACAATGAGCAGTTCTTC.

The rearrangement joins TRBV18 to TRBJ2-5; TRBD2 matches 7 bases. The CDR3 length is 15 residues. Germline CDR1 KGHSH, CDR2 LQKENI. V shed 2 bases and J 13 bases; nucleotides not matched to a gene: 16. CDR3 DNA sequence: TGTGCCAGCTCACCAGTTACTAGCGCCGTACGTCAGTTGTACTTC. Its protein is CASSPVTSAVRQLYF.

V is TRBV11-2 and J is TRBJ1-5; D is uncertain. Germline assignment: CDR1 SGHAT and CDR2 FQNNGV. The CDR3 covers 14 residues. Trimming cost V 6 bases and J 1 base, with 10 bases left between them. The CDR3 region has the DNA TGTGCCAGCAGGGGAGGGAGGAGCAATCAGCCCCAGCATTTT. Encoded protein: CASRGGRSNQPQHF.

This clone was observed a handful of times. The chain carries TRBV6-1 and TRBJ1-2; 7 bases fit TRBD1. V shed 1 base, J shed 4 bases, and the junction held 0 bases outside the gene matches. The germline V gene encodes CDR1 MNHNS and CDR2 SASEGT. The CDR3 totals 13 residues. CDR3 nucleotides: TGTGCCAGCAGTGAAGGGACAGGCTATGGCTACACCTTC. It specifies CASSEGTGYGYTF.

The genes are TRBV1 and TRBJ2-1; the D call in the table, TRBD2, was not verified against the DNA. TRBV1 is labeled a pseudogene. The CDR3 runs to 20 residues. In DNA form, the CDR3 reads TGCACCAGCAGCCAAGGGGGACTAGCGGGAGGACCGAGCTCCTACAATGAGCAGTTCTTC. This encodes CTSSQGGLAGGPSSYNEQFF.

The V and J genes are TRBV5-4 and TRBJ1-1, with 8 bases lining up with TRBD1. The CDR3 contains 14 residues. Germline loops: CDR1 SGHNT, CDR2 YYREEE (reference sequence). With 1 base clipped from V and 5 bases from J, the junction kept 4 bases outside the gene matches. The CDR3 loop is CASSLPGGATEAFF. DNA for the CDR3: TGTGCCAGCAGCTTGCCAGGGGGCGCGACTGAAGCTTTCTTT.